This T cell receptor (beta chain) comes out of a study of T cells in Graves' hyperthyroidism and ophthalmopathy. There were TCR beta CDR3 regions amplified from RNA transcripts. HTBI primers were the set used in a first-round RT-PCR of the TCR CDR3. TCRdb re-called the multiplex PCR reads with MiXCR, one entry per CDR3 protein. The data contain roughly 710,000 distinct CDR3 sequences, roughly 32% of them singletons. Each diagnosis drew on symptoms, thyroxine, TRAb, thyroid ultrasound and orbital computed tomography findings. This clonotype was detected only a few times. Germline lookup yields CDR1 SGHRS and CDR2 YFSETQ. Trimming at V came to 5 bases and at J to 4 bases, leaving 12 bases not matched to a gene. The CDR3 is 15 residues long.

The TCR originated in a woman between 40 and 50 years old with Graves' hyperthyroidism. The sequenced sample was blood. The chain employs TRBV5-1 and TRBJ2-7; TRBD2 matches 7 bases. DNA for the CDR3: TGCGCCAGCAGTAAAACGGGAGGCGAAATGTACGAGCAGTACTTC. Protein: CASSKTGGEMYEQYF.